A selection of T cell receptor beta chains follows, all from one sample in a study of monozygotic twins with inflammatory bowel disease. For each CDR3 protein, TCRdb gives one entry from its re-call of the 5' RACE reads, without DNA. This sample's table reports roughly 100,000 distinct CDR3 sequences. The sequencing input was blood. The source is a human donor with ulcerative colitis or Crohn's disease, or a healthy co-twin of an affected twin (not recorded which). Each CDR3 is given with its conserved first and last residue.

TRBJ2-7	TRBV7-2	CASSLDRASYEQYF
TRBJ1-2	TRBV29-1	CSVEDLSGNYGYTF
TRBJ2-1	TRBV4-1	CASSHPAGVPYNEQFF
TRBJ2-6	TRBV28	CASSRGVTGANVLTF
TRBJ1-4	TRBV7-2	CASSVNRATNEKLFF
TRBJ2-2	TRBV4-2	CASSRTGLAANTGELFF
TRBJ1-6	TRBV2	CASTYTNSPLHF
TRBJ2-7	TRBV7-3	CASSLSCPGGGQSYYEQYF
TRBJ2-5	TRBV12-3/TRBV12-4	CASSSNTGSQYF
TRBJ2-7	TRBV2	CASSESREQYF
TRBJ2-1	TRBV20-1	CSARTSALNNEQFF
TRBJ2-7	TRBV9	CASSVAVGQGYEQYF
TRBJ2-2	TRBV5-1	CASSLAQRNTGELFF
TRBJ2-7	TRBV5-5	CASSRPGQNSYEQYF
TRBJ2-7	TRBV20-1	CSAITDGRSSLDEQYF
TRBJ1-3	TRBV6-1	CASRQAGVGNTIYF
TRBJ2-2	TRBV12-3/TRBV12-4	CASSLSSGGLGTGELFF
TRBJ1-1	TRBV7-3	CASSLNPRGQGTEAFF
TRBJ2-7	TRBV7-9	CASSSPRYSYEQYF
TRBJ2-7	TRBV7-2	CASSSETGLYEQYF
TRBJ1-5	TRBV21-1	CASSKSWGFGGSSQPQHF
TRBJ2-5	TRBV7-8	CASSYRSGVLGETQYF
TRBJ1-6	TRBV10-3	CAISGHDNSPLHF
TRBJ1-2	TRBV29-1	CSVVVGTRFDGYTF
TRBJ2-7	TRBV5-1	CASSYGGSLYEQYF
TRBJ2-1	TRBV6-2/TRBV6-3	CASKSRDRLAEPISSYNEQFF
TRBJ1-1	TRBV12-3/TRBV12-4	CASSLGHEVGTEAFF
TRBJ1-2	TRBV10-3	CAANRGPGSGYTF
TRBJ2-3	TRBV2	CASSGDLGSTDTQYF
TRBJ2-2	TRBV6-6	CASRVVGTGELFF
TRBJ2-7	TRBV29-1	CSVGSGTGLKGPYEQYF
TRBJ2-7	TRBV10-3	CAIKGTGSYEQYF
TRBJ2-7	TRBV20-1	CSARPGYEQYF
TRBJ2-1	TRBV7-2	CASSSASSGSTYNEQFF
TRBJ1-5	TRBV12-3/TRBV12-4	CASSRRQGLYQPQHF
TRBJ2-1	TRBV6-1	CASSQHPGTGYNEQFF
TRBJ1-5	TRBV6-1	CASRLYGTDNQPQHF
TRBJ2-6	TRBV9	CASSVAGGEDSGANVLTF
TRBJ2-2	TRBV6-2/TRBV6-3	CASSFEGISGELFF
TRBJ2-2	TRBV6-5	CASSYQGRTGELFF
TRBJ2-1	TRBV9	CASSALGQNYNEQFF
TRBJ2-3	TRBV6-5	CASSWDNTDTQYF
TRBJ2-2	TRBV30	CAWSVMDSELFF
TRBJ2-7	TRBV5-1	CASSLAQGTGLFLEQYF
TRBJ1-5	TRBV18	CASSPEGTGNQPQHF
TRBJ2-5	TRBV5-1	CASSLEGKDLRRVTQYF
TRBJ2-7	TRBV4-3	CASSQGTGRYEQYF
TRBJ2-1	TRBV4-3	CASSQDRDFSYNEQFF
TRBJ2-7	TRBV10-3	CAISAGGTRADEQYF
TRBJ2-5	TRBV11-3	CASSLFGGRDSLGQETQYF
TRBJ2-4	TRBV7-2	CASSFAGRDIQYF
TRBJ2-7	TRBV4-3	CASSQVGGSGEQYF
TRBJ2-7	TRBV5-1	CASSPQTISYEQYF
TRBJ2-6	TRBV24-1	CATSDARQPSGANVLTF
TRBJ2-1	TRBV29-1	CSVLGTSRSYNEQFF